These 20 T cell receptor beta chains were sequenced from one sample in a study of Ad26.COV2.S vaccination and SARS-CoV-2 variants (dated by TCRdb to about 2021). This specimen's treatment or condition label, interpreted: approximately 18 received Ad26.COV2.S at low or high dose, single or two shots; roughly 5 received placebo; per-sample allocation not given. Repertoires of vaccine and placebo recipients were sequenced from samples taken on day 63 after the first injection. The library was prepared using the immunoSEQ multiplex PCR assay. TCRdb carries this immuneACCESS record with in-frame sequences only. Its versions omit some clonotypes, under half of them owing to an unresolved V gene in the studies checked, with the rest unexplained. The sample includes more than 250,000 clones, with about 87% observed a single time. The ten top clones hold approximately 3.4% of the sample. This material consisted of peripheral blood, taken in a trial of Ad26.COV2.S vaccine versus placebo. All receptors come from a person aged 18-60 years who received the Ad26.COV2.S COVID-19 vaccine or a placebo.

J is TRBJ2-3 and V is TRBV20-1; 8 bases fit TRBD2. The J segment lost 2 bases and the V segment lost 3 bases, leaving 10 bases of the junction unmatched. The CDR3 extends over 16 amino acids. The germline V gene has CDR1 DFQATT and CDR2 SNEGSKA (reference sequence). The CDR3 nucleotides read TGCAGTGCTAGTGGGGAAGTAGCGGGATACACAGATACGCAGTATTTT. Its translation is CSASGEVAGYTDTQYF.

CDR3 bases: TGTGCCAGCAGTTTCCTGGACTATGGCTACACCTTC. Translating gives CASSFLDYGYTF. The chain carries TRBV12-3 or TRBV12-4 and TRBJ1-2; no clear D gene. V dropped 3 bases and J dropped 3 bases, with 5 bases sitting between them. The CDR3 runs to 12 residues.

The V call is TRBV12-5, the J call TRBJ1-6; TRBD1 agrees at 12 bases. Germline-derived CDR1 and CDR2 are LGHNT and FRNRAP. The CDR3 is 15 residues long. V lost 1 base to trimming and J lost 9 bases; unmatched junction nucleotides: 1. CDR3: CASGLGDRGLSPLHF. Written as DNA, the CDR3 is TGTGCTAGTGGTTTGGGGGACAGGGGGCTTTCACCCCTCCACTTT.

The chain employs TRBV27 and TRBJ1-5; 9 nucleotides agree with TRBD1. This CDR3 comprises 13 residues. Germline CDR1 is MNHEY and CDR2 is SMNVEV (reference sequence). CDR3 nucleotides: TGTTCTTCCGGGACAGGGATGGGCCAGCCCCAGCATTTT. This sequence encodes CSSGTGMGQPQHF.

This clone showed up just once. The chain uses TRBV27 and TRBJ2-7; 9 nucleotides match TRBD1. Germline V gives CDR1 MNHEY, CDR2 SMNVEV (reference sequence). The CDR3 covers 15 residues. The J segment lost 0 bases and the V segment lost 6 bases, leaving 6 bases of the junction unmatched. As DNA, the CDR3 is TGTGCCAGCAGGGTCGACAGGGGGAACTCCTACGAGCAGTACTTC. Translating it yields CASRVDRGNSYEQYF.

This rearrangement joins TRBV18 to TRBJ1-2, with 7 nucleotides matching TRBD1. Looked up from germline, CDR1 is KGHSH and CDR2 is LQKENI. This CDR3 is 13 amino acids long. The trim removed 4 bases at V and 10 bases at J, leaving 9 bases unmatched. CDR3 DNA sequence: TGTGCCAGCTCACTGGACAGGATACTTGTCTACACCTTC. This translates into CASSLDRILVYTF.

V and J are TRBV5-8 and TRBJ1-5, with TRBD1 matching over 7 bases. The junction had 5 bases not matched to a gene; V was cut back by 4 bases and J by 4 bases. The CDR3 has 14 residues. Germline CDR1 and CDR2: SGHTS and YDEGEE. Written as DNA, the CDR3 is TGTGCCAGCAGCCGGGACAGTTGGAATCAGCCCCAGCATTTT. Protein: CASSRDSWNQPQHF.

This chain connects TRBV5-1 to TRBJ2-3; D remains unclear. The V end was cut by 0 bases, the J end by 5 bases, with 13 bases between. The V gene's germline CDR1 is SGHRS and CDR2 YFSETQ. This CDR3 comprises 15 residues. The CDR3 DNA reads TGCGCCAGCAGCTTGGGGTTCCAGGTGCGAGATACGCAGTATTTT. Its translation: CASSLGFQVRDTQYF.

The V and J genes are TRBV7-6 and TRBJ2-7; 9 bases fit TRBD1. Losses at the gene ends were 5 bases for V and 7 bases for J; bases not matched to a gene: 6. The CDR3 covers 13 residues. The germline V gene encodes CDR1 SGHVS and CDR2 FNYEAQ. The CDR3 DNA follows: TGTGCCAGCAGCCTCGGACAGGGGAGGGAGCAGTACTTC. Its translation is CASSLGQGREQYF.

This chain links TRBV18 with TRBJ2-1; D is perhaps TRBD1 or TRBD2 (5 bases each). Trimming shortened V by 3 bases and J by 5 bases, and 14 bases separated the two germline ends. The CDR3 sequence is 15 residues long. CDR1 is KGHSH, CDR2 LQKENI, per germline. The CDR3 sequence: CASSPQGPPDNEQFF. The CDR3 DNA is TGTGCCAGCTCACCCCAGGGACCCCCGGACAATGAGCAGTTCTTC.

The V and J genes are TRBV6-6 and TRBJ1-3; maybe TRBD1 (5 bases). Germline CDR1 MNHNY, CDR2 SVGAGI (reference sequence). The CDR3 contains 16 residues. V dropped 6 bases and J dropped 0 bases, with 15 bases sitting between them. CDR3 nucleotides: TGTGCCAGCAGCACACGGGACGGAACCTCTGGAAACACCATATATTTT. It encodes CASSTRDGTSGNTIYF.

The chain uses TRBV19 and TRBJ1-1; tentative D call: TRBD1 (6 bases). Per germline, CDR1 LNHDA and CDR2 SQIVND (reference sequence). Trimming left V 5 bases short and J 6 bases short, with 16 bases between. The CDR3 runs to 14 residues. This CDR3 is CASSFPVGGAEAFF. CDR3 nucleotides: TGTGCCAGTAGTTTCCCGGTTGGGGGCGCTGAAGCTTTCTTT.

The chain links TRBV5-1 to TRBJ1-3; no definite D call. The CDR3 contains 14 residues. Germline CDR1 SGHRS, CDR2 YFSETQ. V lost 6 bases, J lost 0 bases, and 10 bases lay in between. CDR3 DNA: TGCGCCAGCAAGGAACAGATCTCTGGAAACACCATATATTTT. Translation: CASKEQISGNTIYF. The variable domain in full, with the rest retrieved from reference TRBV5-1 and TRBJ1-3, is KAGVTQTPRYLIKTRGQQVTLSCSPISGHRSVSWYQQTPGQGLQFLFEYFSETQRNKGNFPGRFSGRQFSNSRSEMNVSTLELGDSALYLCASKEQISGNTIYFGEGSWLTVV.

This clone occurred once. This sequence joins TRBV23-1 and TRBJ2-7, with 7 bases lining up with TRBD1. TRBV23-1 is reported as an ORF; its role is uncertain. The length of the CDR3 is 11 residues. The CDR3 here is CPGQDSYEQYF. CDR3 sequence (DNA): TGCCCCGGACAGGATTCCTACGAGCAGTACTTC.

This clone was found once. V gene TRBV5-1 combines with J gene TRBJ1-6; 7 bases match TRBD1. The CDR3 loop spans 16 amino acids. Germline V CDR1 and CDR2: SGHRS, YFSETQ. With 4 bases clipped from V and 7 bases from J, the junction kept 11 bases outside the gene matches. The CDR3 region is CASSPLPTGTNSPLHF. CDR3 nucleotide sequence: TGCGCCAGCAGCCCACTACCGACAGGGACCAATTCACCCCTCCACTTT.

The CDR3: CASSPHYSRDTEAFF. DNA for the CDR3: TGTGCCAGCAGTCCCCATTACTCCCGGGACACTGAAGCTTTCTTT. V is TRBV6-5 and J is TRBJ1-1, with D unresolved. Looked up from germline, CDR1 is MNHEY and CDR2 is SVGAGI. The V end lost 5 bases, the J end lost 3 bases, and 16 bases lay between the germline ends. The CDR3 covers 15 residues.

This sequence joins TRBV19 and TRBJ2-1, with 10 bases aligning to TRBD1. J was trimmed by 3 bases and V by 9 bases; bases with no gene match: 8. The CDR3 is made up of 15 amino acids. Per the germline V gene, CDR1 is LNHDA and CDR2 is SQIVND (reference sequence). The CDR3 bases are TGTGCCAGCTCGCCAAGGACAGGGGGCTACAATGAGCAGTTCTTC. Protein sequence: CASSPRTGGYNEQFF.

This chain uses TRBV7-9 with TRBJ2-7; possibly TRBD1 for D (5 bases). The length of the CDR3 is 12 residues. CDR1 and CDR2 (germline): SEHNR, FQNEAQ (reference sequence). Between the trimmed V and J ends, which lost 0 bases and 9 bases, there was a span of 9 bases. CDR3 DNA sequence: TGTGCCAGCAGCTTAGCTAACAGGTGGCAGTACTTC. Translation gives CASSLANRWQYF.

This rearrangement joins TRBV6-5 to TRBJ1-2; D unclear. Germline assignment: CDR1 MNHEY and CDR2 SVGAGI. CDR3 size: 11 residues. This chain's CDR3 is CATSINYGYTF. CDR3 bases: TGTGCGACCAGTATTAACTATGGCTACACCTTC.

V and J are TRBV5-1 and TRBJ2-7, with 9 positions matching TRBD2. CDR3 length: 16 residues. In germline, CDR1 is SGHRS, CDR2 YFSETQ. Trimming cost V 4 bases and J 4 bases; bases outside gene matches: 12. The CDR3 is CASSLSSGSPQYEQYF. In DNA, the CDR3 is TGCGCCAGCAGCCTCAGTAGCGGGAGTCCGCAGTACGAGCAGTACTTC.